This T cell receptor beta chain is drawn from a study of T cells expressing NK-cell markers. For the study at large: Sorted CD3+CD56+NKG2C+, CD3+CD56+NKG2C- and CD3+CD56-NKG2C+ T-cell subsets were beta-chain profiled.

The CDR3 totals 14 residues. CDR1 is SGHDT and CDR2 is YYEEEE in the germline V gene. TCRdb reprocessed the 5' RACE reads and reports one entry per CDR3 protein, with no DNA. The sample features 500,000 to 700,000 distinct CDR3 sequences, with under 4.5% in its top ten. This clonotype was obtained from a man aged 18 to 30 in good health. Sequencing used blood T cells: a sorted CD56 or NKG2C T cell subset, CD4+ or CD8+ T cells, or bulk PBMC T cells (not recorded which). V usage is TRBV5-6 and J usage is TRBJ2-7. The CDR3 loop is CASSSIQGVYEQYF.